This T cell receptor (beta chain) came from a study of PD-L1 blockade in urothelial cancer. With respect to this clone: Other DNA sequences from this sample encode an identical CDR3 as well.

CDR3 length: 11 residues. Germline V lookup: CDR1 SQVTM, CDR2 ANQGSEA. V was pared by 4 bases and J by 5 bases, with 2 bases of the junction left unmatched. Method: immunoSEQ multiplex PCR; TCRdb's copy keeps in-frame clones and lacks some. Altogether roughly 39,000 clones are present, approximately 90% being singletons, with the ten largest covering 10% to 12%. Time point noted: pretreatment peripheral blood. Enrolled patients showed locally advanced or metastatic urothelial carcinoma. The V and J genes are TRBV29-1 and TRBJ2-7; 7 bases map to TRBD1. Specimen: PBMCs, collected around atezolizumab (anti-PD-L1) treatment. The TCR sequence derives from a woman aged 55-70 years with urothelial cancer. The CDR3 sequence is CSVGQGNEQYF. The CDR3 nucleotides read TGCAGCGTTGGACAGGGCAACGAGCAGTACTTC.